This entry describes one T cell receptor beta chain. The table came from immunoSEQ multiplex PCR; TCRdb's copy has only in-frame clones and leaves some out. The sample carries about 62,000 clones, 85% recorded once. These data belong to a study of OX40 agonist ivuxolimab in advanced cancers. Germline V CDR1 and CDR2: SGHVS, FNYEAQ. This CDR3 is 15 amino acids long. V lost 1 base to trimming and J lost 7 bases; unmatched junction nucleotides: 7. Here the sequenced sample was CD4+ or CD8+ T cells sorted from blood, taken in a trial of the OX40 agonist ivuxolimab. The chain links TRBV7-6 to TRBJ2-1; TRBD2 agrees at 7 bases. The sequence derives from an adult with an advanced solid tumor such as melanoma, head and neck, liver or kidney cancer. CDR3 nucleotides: TGTGCCAGCAGCTTAGTAGGTGGGGGGGTGAATGAGCAGTTCTTC. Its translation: CASSLVGGGVNEQFF.